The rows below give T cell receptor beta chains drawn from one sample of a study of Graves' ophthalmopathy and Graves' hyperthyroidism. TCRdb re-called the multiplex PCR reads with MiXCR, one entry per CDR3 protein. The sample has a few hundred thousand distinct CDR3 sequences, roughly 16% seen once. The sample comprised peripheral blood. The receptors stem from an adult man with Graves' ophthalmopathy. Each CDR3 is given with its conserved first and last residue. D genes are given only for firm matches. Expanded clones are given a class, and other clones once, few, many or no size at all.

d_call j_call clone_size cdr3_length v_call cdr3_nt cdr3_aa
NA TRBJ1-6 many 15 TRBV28 TGTGCCAGCAGCGGGCGACAGGCGGTTAATTCACCCCTCCACTTT CASSGRQAVNSPLHF
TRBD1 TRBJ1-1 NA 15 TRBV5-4 TGTGCCAGCAGCGAGAAGCAGGGGGCCTACACTGAAGCTTTCTTT CASSEKQGAYTEAFF
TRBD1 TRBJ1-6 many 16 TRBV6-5 TGTGCCAGCAGTTACCCCAGACAGGGACGGACTTCACCCCTCCACTTT CASSYPRQGRTSPLHF
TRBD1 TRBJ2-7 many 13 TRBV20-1 TGCAGTGCTAGTGCGGGACAGGGTTACGAGCAGTACTTC CSASAGQGYEQYF
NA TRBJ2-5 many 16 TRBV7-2 TGTGCCAGCAGCTTAGGGGGGGAGGGGGGATCGGAGACCCAGTACTTC CASSLGGEGGSETQYF
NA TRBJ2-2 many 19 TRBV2 TGTGCCAGCAGTGAAGCGAGGACGAGGTCGACAGGACCGACCGGGGAGCTGTTTTTT CASSEARTRSTGPTGELFF
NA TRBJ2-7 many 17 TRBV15 TGTGCCACCAGCAGAGATGAGTTGGAGGACATGGCCTACGAGCAGTACTTC CATSRDELEDMAYEQYF
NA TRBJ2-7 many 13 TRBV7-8 TGTGCCAGCAGCTTGGACGGGGCGGCCCAAAGGTACTTC CASSLDGAAQRYF
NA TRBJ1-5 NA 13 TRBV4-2 TGTGCCAGCAGCCGGACAGTGCGTCAGCCCCAGCATTTT CASSRTVRQPQHF
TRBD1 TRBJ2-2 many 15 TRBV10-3 TGTGGAACCATCGGACAGGGAGGTGTCGCCGGGGAGCTGTTTTTT CGTIGQGGVAGELFF
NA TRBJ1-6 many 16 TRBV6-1 TGTGCCAGCATGGAGCAGGGATGGTCCTATAATTCACCCCTCCACTTT CASMEQGWSYNSPLHF
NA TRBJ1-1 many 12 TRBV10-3 TGTGCCATCAGTGTGACCGGCACTGAAGCTTTCTTT CAISVTGTEAFF
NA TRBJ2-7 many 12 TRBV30 TGTGCCTGGAGTGTACTGAGCGGCGAGCAGTACTTC CAWSVLSGEQYF
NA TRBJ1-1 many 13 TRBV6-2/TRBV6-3 TGTGCCAGCACGGACCCTGTGAACACTGAAGCTTTCTTT CASTDPVNTEAFF